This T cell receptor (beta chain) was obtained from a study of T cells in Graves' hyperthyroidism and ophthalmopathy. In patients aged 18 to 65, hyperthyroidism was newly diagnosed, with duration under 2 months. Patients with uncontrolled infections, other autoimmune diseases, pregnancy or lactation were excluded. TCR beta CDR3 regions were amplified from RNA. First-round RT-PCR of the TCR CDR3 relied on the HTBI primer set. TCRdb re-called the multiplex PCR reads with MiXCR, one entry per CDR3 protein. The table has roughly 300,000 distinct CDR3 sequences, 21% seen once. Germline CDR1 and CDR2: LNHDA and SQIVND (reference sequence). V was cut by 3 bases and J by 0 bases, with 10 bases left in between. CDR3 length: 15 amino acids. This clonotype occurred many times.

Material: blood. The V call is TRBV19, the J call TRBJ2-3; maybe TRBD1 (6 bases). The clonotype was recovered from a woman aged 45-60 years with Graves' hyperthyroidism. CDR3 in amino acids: CASSMDSSSTDTQYF. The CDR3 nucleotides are TGTGCCAGTAGTATGGACAGCTCTAGCACAGATACGCAGTATTTT.